This is a list of T cell receptor beta chains from one sample in a study of shared clonotypes between healthy human individuals. The data were produced by immunoSEQ multiplex PCR, yet TCRdb's version contains in-frame clones alone and is incomplete. The data show some 2,000,000 clones, 95% seen once. Sequencing was performed on naive CD4+ T cells sorted from blood. These receptors were obtained from a man between 18 and 29 years old in good health. The CDR3 runs from the conserved cysteine through the conserved F or W. The order of the fields is V gene, J gene, CDR3 protein.

v_call: TRBV19; j_call: TRBJ1-1; cdr3_aa: CASREQGLKTEAFF
v_call: TRBV29-1; j_call: TRBJ1-2; cdr3_aa: CSVDLPGINYGYTF
v_call: TRBV2; j_call: TRBJ1-1; cdr3_aa: CASRGTLLGTEAFF
v_call: TRBV6-5; j_call: TRBJ2-3; cdr3_aa: CASSLAGVAGGYTQYF
v_call: TRBV30; j_call: TRBJ1-1; cdr3_aa: CAWSRALTEAFF
v_call: TRBV28; j_call: TRBJ1-5; cdr3_aa: CASTSAGGSNQPQHF
v_call: TRBV5-4; j_call: TRBJ2-1; cdr3_aa: CASSSRTIPPNNEQFF
v_call: TRBV28; j_call: TRBJ2-7; cdr3_aa: CASSLGGETYEQYF
v_call: TRBV10-2; j_call: TRBJ2-5; cdr3_aa: CASSERGAHLATQYF
v_call: TRBV19; j_call: TRBJ1-2; cdr3_aa: CASSPLQGGFHGYTF
v_call: TRBV5-1; j_call: TRBJ1-6; cdr3_aa: CASRSDRAPLSRLHF
v_call: TRBV18; j_call: TRBJ1-1; cdr3_aa: CASSLTGEAFF
v_call: TRBV14; j_call: TRBJ1-6; cdr3_aa: CASSPTGTGLFFGSSYNSPLHF
v_call: TRBV27; j_call: TRBJ2-2; cdr3_aa: CASSLTGGYGGELFF